The 6 T cell receptor beta chains below come from one sample, sequenced in a study of T-cell memory formation after mild COVID-19. Each CDR3 protein is one row after TCRdb ran MiXCR on the 5' RACE reads. The sample holds roughly 450,000 distinct CDR3 sequences, about 20% seen once. The sequencing sample was made of PBMCs or a T cell subset sorted from them (not recorded which). The origin of the receptors is a man younger than 35 who had mild COVID-19 (a few samples of this study predate the infection). Cell type and time point are not known.

Remarks on this clonotype: A much larger clone lies one base from this, so it may be a read error. The chain uses TRBV5-1 and TRBJ2-1; the D gene is possibly TRBD2 (6 bases). This CDR3 spans 15 amino acids. CDR1 and CDR2 from the germline V gene are SGHRS and YFSETQ. In DNA, the CDR3 is TGCGCCAGCAGCCGGGACTTGAGCTCCTACAATGAGCAGCTCTTC. Its translation: CASSRDLSSYNEQLF.

This clonotype has more than one count but fewer than ten. CDR3 amino acids: CASRGLAGNYEQYV. As DNA, the CDR3 is TGCGCCAGCAGGGGACTAGCGGGGAATTACGAGCAGTACGTC. The chain recombines TRBV10-2 with TRBJ2-7; 13 bases map to TRBD2. The junction had 3 bases not matched to a gene; V was cut back by 6 bases and J by 4 bases. The germline V gene has CDR1 WSHSY and CDR2 SAAADI. This CDR3 has 14 amino acids.

The chain has TRBV5-1 and TRBJ1-4; D is unresolved. Germline V gene lookup returns CDR1 SGHRS and CDR2 YFSETQ. Trimming left V 4 bases short and J 3 bases short, with 7 bases between. The CDR3 totals 13 residues. CDR3 coding DNA: TGCGCCAGCAGCCTCAGACCTAATGAAAAACTGTTTTTT. It codes for CASSLRPNEKLFF.

The chain employs TRBV21-1 and TRBJ1-5; TRBD1, the table's D call, was not compared with the DNA. TRBV21-1 is noted as a pseudogene. The CDR3 length is 16 residues. CDR3 coding DNA: TGTGCCAGCCCTGACCCCGCACAAGGAAATAATCAGCCCCAGCATTTT. This translates into CASPDPAQGNNQPQHF.

This chain connects TRBV5-5 to TRBJ1-1; no clear D gene. This CDR3 has 16 amino acids. V lost 4 bases to trimming and J lost 3 bases, with 19 bases between them. From germline, CDR1 is SGHKS and CDR2 YYEKEE (reference sequence). The CDR3 here is CASSLAGRGVDTEAFF. CDR3 in DNA: TGTGCCAGCAGCCTCGCCGGGCGGGGAGTGGACACTGAAGCTTTCTTT.

This clonotype showed up many times. V gene TRBV4-2 combines with J gene TRBJ2-3; 8 nucleotides match TRBD2. Germline values: CDR1 LGHNA, CDR2 YNFKEQ. This CDR3 comprises 21 residues. V dropped 0 bases and J dropped 4; count of bases not matched to a gene: 21. The CDR3 reads CASSQDGTRVAKRGRSDTQYF. CDR3 DNA sequence: TGTGCCAGCAGCCAAGATGGGACCCGGGTAGCGAAGCGGGGGAGATCAGATACGCAGTATTTT.